These T cell receptor beta chains were read from a single sample in a study of shared clonotypes between healthy human individuals. Data came from immunoSEQ multiplex PCR; TCRdb stores just in-frame clones and leaves some out. The repertoire has roughly 1,600,000 clones, approximately 98.5% of them found once; the top ten carry under 0.45%. Sequencing was carried out using naive CD4+ T cells sorted from blood. Receptor source: a man younger than 45 in good health. CDR3s include the opening cysteine and the closing phenylalanine or tryptophan. Each record gives: V gene, clone size, D gene, J gene, CDR3 protein, CDR3 DNA. The D gene is left open where the match is weak. Rows may omit the clone size; those that give it use once, few, many or a size class.

TRBV11-2	.	TRBD2	TRBJ2-1	CASSLVESGGWEQFF	TGTGCCAGCAGCTTAGTTGAGTCGGGAGGCTGGGAGCAGTTCTTC
TRBV4-3	.	.	TRBJ2-1	CASSPEDGLSYNEQFF	TGCGCCAGCAGCCCAGAAGACGGCCTCTCCTACAATGAGCAGTTCTTC
TRBV9	.	TRBD1	TRBJ2-4	CASTKTGGSDIQYF	TGTGCCAGCACTAAGACAGGGGGTTCGGACATTCAGTACTTC
TRBV28	.	.	TRBJ2-3	CASKFQSTDTQYF	TGTGCCAGCAAATTTCAGAGCACAGATACGCAGTATTTT
TRBV30	.	.	TRBJ2-3	CAWGAGPDTQYF	TGTGCCTGGGGGGCGGGTCCGGATACGCAGTATTTT
TRBV15	.	.	TRBJ1-3	CATSRDHQGSGNTIYF	TGTGCCACCAGCAGAGATCACCAGGGGTCCGGAAACACCATATATTTT
TRBV5-4	.	.	TRBJ1-1	CASSILRTENTEAFF	TGTGCCAGCAGCATTTTAAGGACGGAGAACACTGAAGCTTTCTTT
TRBV7-3	.	.	TRBJ1-2	CASSLDSGGAYGYTF	TGTGCCAGCAGCTTAGACTCCGGGGGAGCCTATGGCTACACCTTC
TRBV11-2	.	TRBD2	TRBJ2-7	CASSFPTSGRFYEQYF	TGTGCCAGCAGCTTCCCGACTAGCGGGAGGTTCTACGAGCAGTACTTC
TRBV5-4	.	.	TRBJ2-7	CASSSTGTLYEQYF	TGTGCCAGCAGCTCGACCGGGACCCTATACGAGCAGTACTTC
TRBV10-3	.	.	TRBJ1-2	CATLSGATLSNYGYTF	TGTGCCACCCTTTCCGGGGCCACTTTGTCTAACTATGGCTACACCTTC
TRBV7-2	.	.	TRBJ1-4	CASSFTGNEKLFF	TGTGCCAGCAGCTTCACAGGGAATGAAAAACTGTTTTTT
TRBV2	.	.	TRBJ2-1	CASENPIRVREQFF	TGTGCCAGCGAAAACCCTATCAGGGTGCGGGAGCAGTTCTTC
TRBV7-2	.	.	TRBJ2-3	CASSSGGRTDTQYF	TGTGCCAGCAGCTCGGGTGGTCGGACAGATACGCAGTATTTT
TRBV7-9	.	.	TRBJ2-1	CASSLYAGLAYNEQFF	TGTGCCAGCAGCTTATATGCGGGCCTTGCCTACAATGAGCAGTTCTTC
TRBV5-1	.	.	TRBJ1-5	CASSVDRHQPQHF	TGCGCCAGCAGCGTGGACCGTCATCAACCCCAGCATTTT
TRBV28	.	.	TRBJ2-7	CASSPSLSYEQYF	TGTGCCAGCAGCCCAAGTTTATCCTACGAGCAGTACTTC
TRBV7-9	.	.	TRBJ1-1	CASSLAAENTEAFF	TGTGCCAGCAGCTTAGCTGCAGAGAACACTGAAGCTTTCTTT
TRBV4-1	once	TRBD2	TRBJ2-3	CASSQDPAGALPTDTQYF	TGCGCCAGCAGCCAAGATCCCGCGGGAGCCTTACCCACAGATACGCAGTATTTT
TRBV28	once	.	TRBJ1-2	CASSSPGGRARYGYTF	TGTGCCAGCAGTTCTCCCGGGGGAAGGGCCCGATATGGCTACACCTTC
TRBV6-5	once	TRBD2	TRBJ2-5	CASRPGGAIETQYF	TGTGCCAGCAGGCCCGGGGGGGCAATAGAGACCCAGTACTTC
TRBV10-3	.	TRBD2	TRBJ2-3	CAISALAGSTDTQYF	TGTGCCATCAGTGCACTAGCGGGAAGCACAGATACGCAGTATTTT
TRBV10-2	.	.	TRBJ2-5	CASSEGRGRNVQETQYF	TGCGCCAGCAGTGAGGGTCGAGGGCGGAACGTCCAAGAGACCCAGTACTTC
TRBV5-4	.	.	TRBJ2-1	CASSFVTTPYNEQFF	TGTGCCAGCAGCTTTGTGACTACACCCTACAATGAGCAGTTCTTC
TRBV5-1	.	.	TRBJ2-6	CASMVGHKMSGANVLTF	TGCGCCAGCATGGTAGGACACAAGATGTCTGGGGCCAACGTCCTGACTTTC
TRBV10-1	.	.	TRBJ2-3	CASSLSALTDTQYF	TGCGCCAGCAGTCTTTCTGCATTGACAGATACGCAGTATTTT
TRBV28	.	.	TRBJ2-1	CASSLAGRSYNEQFF	TGTGCCAGCAGTTTAGCGGGTCGCTCCTACAATGAGCAGTTCTTC
TRBV7-6	.	.	TRBJ2-3	CASSRTDTQYF	TGTGCCAGCAGCCGCACAGATACGCAGTATTTT
TRBV28	.	.	TRBJ1-2	CASSPQANYGYTF	TGTGCCAGCAGTCCCCAGGCTAACTATGGCTACACCTTC
TRBV2	once	.	TRBJ2-7	CASSEEASIGPYYEQYF	TGTGCCAGCAGTGAAGAGGCTAGTATCGGGCCCTACTACGAGCAGTACTTC
TRBV20-1	.	.	TRBJ2-1	CSARGGGEQFF	TGCAGTGCTAGAGGTGGAGGAGAGCAGTTCTTC
TRBV6-5	.	TRBD2	TRBJ2-5	CASSYSPSGYQETQYF	TGTGCCAGCAGTTACTCACCTAGCGGGTACCAAGAGACCCAGTACTTC
TRBV5-1	.	TRBD1	TRBJ2-7	CASSLDRGDEQYF	TGCGCCAGCAGCTTGGACAGGGGCGACGAGCAGTACTTC